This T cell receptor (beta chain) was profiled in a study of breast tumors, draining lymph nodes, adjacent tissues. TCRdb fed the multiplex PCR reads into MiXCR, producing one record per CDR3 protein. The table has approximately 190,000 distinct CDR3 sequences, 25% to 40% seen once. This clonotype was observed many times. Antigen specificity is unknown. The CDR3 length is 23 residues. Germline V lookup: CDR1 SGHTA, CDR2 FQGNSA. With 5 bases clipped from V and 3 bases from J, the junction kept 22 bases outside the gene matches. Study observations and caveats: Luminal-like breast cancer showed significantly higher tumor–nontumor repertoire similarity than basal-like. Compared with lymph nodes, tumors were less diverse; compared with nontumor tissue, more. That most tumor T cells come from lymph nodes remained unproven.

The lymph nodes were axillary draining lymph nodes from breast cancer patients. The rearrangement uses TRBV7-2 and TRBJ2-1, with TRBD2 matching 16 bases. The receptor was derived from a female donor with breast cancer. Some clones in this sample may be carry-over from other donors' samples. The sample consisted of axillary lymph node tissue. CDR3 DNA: TGTGCCAGCAGCCCAGGCGGGGGGGCCCTAGGGACTAGCGGGAGGGCCATCTACAATGAGCAGTTCTTC. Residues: CASSPGGGALGTSGRAIYNEQFF.